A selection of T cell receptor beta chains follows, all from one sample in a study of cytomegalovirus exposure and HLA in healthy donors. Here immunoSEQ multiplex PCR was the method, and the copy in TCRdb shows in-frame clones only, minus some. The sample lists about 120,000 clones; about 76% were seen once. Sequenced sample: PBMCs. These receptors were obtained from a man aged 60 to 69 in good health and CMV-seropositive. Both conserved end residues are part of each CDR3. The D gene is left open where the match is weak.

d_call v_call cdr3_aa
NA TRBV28 CASSPLDSYYEQYF
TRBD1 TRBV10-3 CAISGQGDQPQHF
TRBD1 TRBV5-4 CASSRTGVFENTEAFF
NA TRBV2 CASSVADTQYF
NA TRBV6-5 CASTDTPQGTYEQYF
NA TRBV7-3 CASSRHDSYEQYF
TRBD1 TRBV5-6 CASSKTGGSQPQHF
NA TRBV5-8 CASSPYEDRRGEQYF
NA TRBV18 CASSPPTGYEQYF
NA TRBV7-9 CASSLGGLSAAPQHF
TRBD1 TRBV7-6 CASSLESYRGDSPLHF
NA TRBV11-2 CASSLTRSNTEAFF
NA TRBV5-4 CASTLQSGLPGYEQYF
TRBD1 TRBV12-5 CASGPGQGGDEQFF
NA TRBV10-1 CATAGTLTGELFF
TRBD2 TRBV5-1 CASSLGGTSGSHEQFF
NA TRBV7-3 CASSFDRSETQYF
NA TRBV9 CASSVDRNNYGYTF
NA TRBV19 CASASGFRSPLHF
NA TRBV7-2 CASSYQTSGELFF
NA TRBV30 CAWSVHGANVLTF
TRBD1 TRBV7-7 CASSHEKPKTGAF
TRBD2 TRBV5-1 CASSLTSGRAAYEQYF
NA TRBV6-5 CASISNGAALEAFF
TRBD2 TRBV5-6 CASSQREIFETQYF
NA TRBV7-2 CASSLFALFTDTQYF
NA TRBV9 CASSVGQFSTDTQYF
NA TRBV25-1 CASSVGEGYEQYF
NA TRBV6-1 CASRTGSADTQYF
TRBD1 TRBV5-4 CASSARQGWGTEAFF
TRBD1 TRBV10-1 CASSVGTGGEKLFF
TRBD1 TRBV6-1 CASSGDRALTKNIQYF
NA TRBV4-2 CASSAGNEQFF
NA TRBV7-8 CASSYFAGVVYNEQFF
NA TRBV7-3 CASSLGAGMSYEQYF
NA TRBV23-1 CATRRASWLGELFF
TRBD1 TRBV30 CAWRGQGAAKAFF
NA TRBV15 CATSRGRGTYEQYF
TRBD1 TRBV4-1 CASSQGGQGGTYNEQFF
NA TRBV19 CASKQWNTEAFF
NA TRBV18 CASARLRGGELFF
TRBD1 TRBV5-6 CASSLDPGTAYEQYF
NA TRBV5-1 CASSLDGRATEAFF
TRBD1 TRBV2 CASSGGQGGQETQYF
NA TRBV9 CASSLSPFSSYEQYF
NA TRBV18 CASSARAGDSPEGYTF
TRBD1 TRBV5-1 CASSWYLDRRDDSYEQYF
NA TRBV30 CAAGSRYDEQYF
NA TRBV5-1 CASSVEIGQSGNTIYF
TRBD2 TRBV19 CASSPLAGGPTDTQYF
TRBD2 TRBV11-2 CASSSEWASGGADTQYF
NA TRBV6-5 CASSYGRGSGTYEQYF
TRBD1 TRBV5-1 CASSLTGTGETQYF